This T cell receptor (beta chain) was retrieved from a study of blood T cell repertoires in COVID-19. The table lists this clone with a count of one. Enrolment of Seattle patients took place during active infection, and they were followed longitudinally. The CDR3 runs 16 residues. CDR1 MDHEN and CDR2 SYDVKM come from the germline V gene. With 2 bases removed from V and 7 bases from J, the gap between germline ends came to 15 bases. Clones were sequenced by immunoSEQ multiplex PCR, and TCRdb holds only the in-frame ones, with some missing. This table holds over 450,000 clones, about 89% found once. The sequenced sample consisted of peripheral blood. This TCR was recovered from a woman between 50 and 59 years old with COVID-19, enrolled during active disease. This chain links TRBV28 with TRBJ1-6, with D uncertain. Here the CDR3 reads CASSLLRLIFNSPLHF. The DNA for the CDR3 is TGTGCCAGCAGTTTACTCCGACTGATCTTCAATTCACCCCTCCACTTT.